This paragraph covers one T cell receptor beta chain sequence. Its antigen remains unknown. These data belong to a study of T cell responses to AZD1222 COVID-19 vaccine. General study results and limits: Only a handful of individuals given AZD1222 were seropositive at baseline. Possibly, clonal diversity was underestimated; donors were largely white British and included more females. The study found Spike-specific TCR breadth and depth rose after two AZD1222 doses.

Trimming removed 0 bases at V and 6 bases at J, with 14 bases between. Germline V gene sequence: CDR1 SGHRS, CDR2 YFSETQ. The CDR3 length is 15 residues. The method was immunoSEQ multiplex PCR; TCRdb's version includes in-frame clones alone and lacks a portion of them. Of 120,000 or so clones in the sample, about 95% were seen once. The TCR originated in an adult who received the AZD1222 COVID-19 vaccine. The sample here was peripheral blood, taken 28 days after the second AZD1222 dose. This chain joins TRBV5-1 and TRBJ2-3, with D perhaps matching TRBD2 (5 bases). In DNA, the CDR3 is TGCGCCAGCAGCTTGGCCCCGCTAGCCCTGGATACGCAGTATTTT. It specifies CASSLAPLALDTQYF.